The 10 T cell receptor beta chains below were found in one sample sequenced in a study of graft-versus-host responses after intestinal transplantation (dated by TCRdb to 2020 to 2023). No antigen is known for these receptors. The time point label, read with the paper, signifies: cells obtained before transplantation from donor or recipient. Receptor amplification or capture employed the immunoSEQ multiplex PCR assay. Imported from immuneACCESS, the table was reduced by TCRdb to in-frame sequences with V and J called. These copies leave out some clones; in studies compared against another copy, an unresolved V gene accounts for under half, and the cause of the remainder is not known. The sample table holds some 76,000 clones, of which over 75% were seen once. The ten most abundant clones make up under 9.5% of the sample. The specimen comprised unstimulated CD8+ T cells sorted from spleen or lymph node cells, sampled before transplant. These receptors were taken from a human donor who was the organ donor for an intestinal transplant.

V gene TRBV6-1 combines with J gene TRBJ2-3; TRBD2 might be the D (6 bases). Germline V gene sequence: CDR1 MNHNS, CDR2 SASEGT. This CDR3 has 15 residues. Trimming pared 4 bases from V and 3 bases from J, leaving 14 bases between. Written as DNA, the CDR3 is TGTGCCAGCAGTGTGGGCGGGGTTGTGACAGATACGCAGTATTTT. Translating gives CASSVGGVVTDTQYF.

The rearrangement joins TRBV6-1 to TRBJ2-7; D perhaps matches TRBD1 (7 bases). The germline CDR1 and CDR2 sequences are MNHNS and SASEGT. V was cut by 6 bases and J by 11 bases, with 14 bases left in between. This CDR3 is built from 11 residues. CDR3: CASRSPRGEYF. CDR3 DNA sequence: TGTGCCAGCAGGTCCCCCAGGGGGGAGTACTTC.

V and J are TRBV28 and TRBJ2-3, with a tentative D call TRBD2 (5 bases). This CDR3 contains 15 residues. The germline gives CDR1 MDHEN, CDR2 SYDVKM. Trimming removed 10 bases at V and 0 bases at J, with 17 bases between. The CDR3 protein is CAIQKTLASTDTQYF. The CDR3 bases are TGTGCCATCCAAAAGACCCTAGCTAGCACAGATACGCAGTATTTT.

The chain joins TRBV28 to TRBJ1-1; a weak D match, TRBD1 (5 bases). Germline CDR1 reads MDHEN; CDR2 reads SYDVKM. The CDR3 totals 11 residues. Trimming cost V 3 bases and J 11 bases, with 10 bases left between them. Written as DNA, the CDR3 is TGTGCCAGCAGTTTCGGACGGGGGGCTTTCTTT. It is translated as CASSFGRGAFF.

The CDR3 DNA reads TGCGCCAGCAGCCAAGAGGACAGGGAGTACTACGAGCAGTACTTC. This codes for CASSQEDREYYEQYF. J is TRBJ2-7 and V is TRBV4-1; 8 bases are shared with TRBD1. Germline trimming cut 0 bases from V and 3 bases from J; bases unmatched to any gene: 4. The CDR3 contains 15 residues. Germline V gene sequence: CDR1 MGHRA, CDR2 YSYEKL.

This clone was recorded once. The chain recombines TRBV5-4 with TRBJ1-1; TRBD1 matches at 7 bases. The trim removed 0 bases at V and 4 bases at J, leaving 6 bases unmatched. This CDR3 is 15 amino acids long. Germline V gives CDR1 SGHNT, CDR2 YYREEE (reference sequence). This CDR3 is CASSLEQGTGTEAFF. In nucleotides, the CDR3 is TGTGCCAGCAGCTTGGAACAGGGGACGGGCACTGAAGCTTTCTTT.

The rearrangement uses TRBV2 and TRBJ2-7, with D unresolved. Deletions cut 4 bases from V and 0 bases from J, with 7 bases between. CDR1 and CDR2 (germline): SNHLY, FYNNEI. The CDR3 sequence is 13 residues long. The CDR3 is CASSGVGSYEQYF. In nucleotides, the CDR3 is TGTGCCAGCAGTGGCGTCGGCTCCTACGAGCAGTACTTC.

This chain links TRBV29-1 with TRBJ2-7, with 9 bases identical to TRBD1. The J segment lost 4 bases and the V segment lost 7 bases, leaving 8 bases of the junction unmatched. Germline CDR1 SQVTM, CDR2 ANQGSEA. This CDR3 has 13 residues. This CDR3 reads CSARTGEGYEQYF. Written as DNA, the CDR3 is TGCAGCGCTAGGACAGGGGAGGGGTACGAGCAGTACTTC.

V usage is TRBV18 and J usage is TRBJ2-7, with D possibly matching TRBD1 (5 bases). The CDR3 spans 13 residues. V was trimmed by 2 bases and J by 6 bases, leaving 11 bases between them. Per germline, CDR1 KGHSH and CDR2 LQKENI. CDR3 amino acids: CASSPRGLREQYF. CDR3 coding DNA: TGTGCCAGCTCACCAAGGGGATTGCGCGAGCAGTACTTC.

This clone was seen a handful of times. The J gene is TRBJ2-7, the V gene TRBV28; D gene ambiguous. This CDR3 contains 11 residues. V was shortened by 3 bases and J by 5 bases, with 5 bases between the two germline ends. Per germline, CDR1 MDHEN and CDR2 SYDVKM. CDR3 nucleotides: TGTGCCAGCAGTTTCACTGACGAGCAGTACTTC. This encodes CASSFTDEQYF.